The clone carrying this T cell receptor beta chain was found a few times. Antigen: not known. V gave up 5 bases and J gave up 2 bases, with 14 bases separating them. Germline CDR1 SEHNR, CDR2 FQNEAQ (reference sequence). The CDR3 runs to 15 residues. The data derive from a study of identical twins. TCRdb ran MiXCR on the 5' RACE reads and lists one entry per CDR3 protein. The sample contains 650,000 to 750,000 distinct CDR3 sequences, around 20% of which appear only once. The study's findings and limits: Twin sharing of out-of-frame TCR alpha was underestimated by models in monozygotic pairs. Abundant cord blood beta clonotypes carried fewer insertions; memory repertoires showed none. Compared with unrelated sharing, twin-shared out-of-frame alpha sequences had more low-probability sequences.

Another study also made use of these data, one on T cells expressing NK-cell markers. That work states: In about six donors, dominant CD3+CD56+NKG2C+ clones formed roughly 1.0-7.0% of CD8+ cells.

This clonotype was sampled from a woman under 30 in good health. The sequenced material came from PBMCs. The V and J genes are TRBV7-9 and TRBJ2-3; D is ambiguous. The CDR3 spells CASSRDGRTTDTQYF. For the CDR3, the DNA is TGTGCCAGCAGCAGGGATGGGCGAACCACAGATACGCAGTATTTT.